The 2 T cell receptor beta chains reported below all come from one sample, sequenced in a study of blood T cell repertoires in COVID-19. The repertoire was sequenced with immunoSEQ multiplex PCR; TCRdb's copy has only in-frame clones and lacks some. The table includes over 75,000 clones, more than 65% detected once. The sequencing input was peripheral blood. The receptors were sampled from a woman between 45 and 60 years old with acute or convalescent COVID-19.

The chain recombines TRBV4-1 with TRBJ2-1, with D uncertain. V lost 1 base, J lost 7 bases, and 8 bases lay in between. Germline-derived CDR1 and CDR2 are MGHRA and YSYEKL. CDR3 size: 13 residues. The CDR3 protein is CASSQAWSNEQFF. Written as DNA, the CDR3 is TGCGCCAGCAGCCAAGCCTGGAGTAATGAGCAGTTCTTC.

This rearrangement joins TRBV7-6 to TRBJ2-5; possibly TRBD1 for D (6 bases). Germline CDR1 is SGHVS and CDR2 is FNYEAQ. Trimming took off 5 bases at V and 5 bases at J, with 21 bases between the two ends. This CDR3 has 16 amino acids. CDR3 sequence: CASSPAGRTDRETQYF. CDR3 nucleotide sequence: TGTGCCAGCAGCCCTGCGGGCAGGACAGATCGGGAGACCCAGTACTTC.